Following are 24 T cell receptor beta chains from one sample sequenced in a study of blood T cell repertoires in COVID-19. Sequencing used immunoSEQ multiplex PCR; TCRdb keeps in-frame clones, though not all of them. In the table there are 190,000 or so clones, 80% to 90% of which are singletons. The sequencing sample was made of peripheral blood. These receptors came from a woman between 65 and 79 years old with acute or convalescent COVID-19.

The chain recombines TRBV7-9 with TRBJ1-1, with D perhaps TRBD1 (6 bases). V dropped 1 base and J dropped 5 bases, with 14 bases sitting between them. The CDR3 runs to 15 residues. Germline assignment: CDR1 SEHNR and CDR2 FQNEAQ (reference sequence). The chain's CDR3 is CASSLVGARKTEAFF. In nucleotides, the CDR3 is TGTGCCAGCAGCTTAGTGGGGGCTAGGAAGACTGAAGCTTTCTTT.

Note on this clone: The same CDR3 also results from other DNA sequences found in this sample. The chain links TRBV5-1 to TRBJ1-3, with 7 nucleotides matching TRBD1. The length of the CDR3 is 15 residues. In germline, CDR1 is SGHRS, CDR2 YFSETQ. V lost 0 bases, J lost 2 bases, and 2 bases stayed unmatched. For the CDR3, the DNA is TGCGCCAGCAGCTTGGTAACAGGGGCTGGAAACACCATATATTTT. It is translated as CASSLVTGAGNTIYF.

The chain recombines TRBV21-1 with TRBJ2-5; the tabulated D call, TRBD1, remains unverified against the DNA. TRBV21-1 is an annotated pseudogene. This CDR3 has 13 residues. CDR3: CATGQCLGETQYF. In nucleotides, the CDR3 is TGTGCCACTGGACAGTGTTTGGGAGAGACCCAGTACTTC.

The J gene is TRBJ1-1, the V gene TRBV5-4; D remains unclear. V was cut by 1 base and J by 0 bases, with 7 bases left in between. CDR3 length equals 14 residues. In germline, CDR1 is SGHNT, CDR2 YYREEE (reference sequence). The CDR3 spells CASSLIPMNTEAFF. DNA of the CDR3: TGTGCCAGCAGCTTGATCCCCATGAACACTGAAGCTTTCTTT.

The V call is TRBV19, the J call TRBJ2-3; TRBD1 matches 7 bases. From germline, CDR1 is LNHDA and CDR2 SQIVND (reference sequence). This CDR3 contains 14 residues. V lost 3 bases and J lost 3; bases outside the gene matches: 3. The CDR3 DNA sequence: TGTGCCAGTAGTATGGACAGGAAGACAGATACGCAGTATTTT. It codes for CASSMDRKTDTQYF.

The chain recombines TRBV5-1 with TRBJ1-3; 7 bases agree with TRBD1. Germline trimming cut 4 bases from V and 0 bases from J; bases unmatched to any gene: 7. The germline gives CDR1 SGHRS, CDR2 YFSETQ. CDR3 length: 16 amino acids. The CDR3 region is CASSARDSSSGNTIYF. For the CDR3, the DNA is TGCGCCAGCAGCGCACGGGACAGTAGCTCTGGAAACACCATATATTTT.

The chain uses TRBV5-4 and TRBJ2-3; 9 bases align to TRBD2. The germline V gene encodes CDR1 SGHNT and CDR2 YYREEE (reference sequence). CDR3 length: 17 amino acids. With V trimmed by 0 bases and J by 2 bases, 7 bases remained unmatched. DNA of the CDR3: TGTGCCAGCAGCTTGGCCGGGCTAGCGGGGACCACAGATACGCAGTATTTT. Protein product: CASSLAGLAGTTDTQYF.

The rearrangement links TRBV1 to TRBJ2-7; no check of the table's D call, TRBD2, against the DNA was made. TRBV1 is designated a pseudogene. There are 13 residues in the CDR3. The CDR3 nucleotides are TGCACCAGCAGCCCCCCTTGGACTGCATGGCAGTACTTC. Its translation: CTSSPPWTAWQYF.

The chain recombines TRBV12-3 or TRBV12-4 with TRBJ1-2, with 7 bases fitting TRBD1. The CDR3 loop spans 13 amino acids. The V and J ends lost 5 bases and 6 bases, in that order; junction bases with no gene match: 6. The CDR3 loop is CASSIRTGHGYTF. The CDR3 DNA is TGTGCCAGCAGTATACGGACAGGACATGGCTACACCTTC.

The CDR3 spells CASRLAGQGQLAQDNEQFF. Here the CDR3 DNA reads TGTGCAAGTCGCTTAGCGGGACAGGGCCAACTAGCTCAGGACAATGAGCAGTTCTTC. V gene TRBV12-2 combines with J gene TRBJ2-1; the D call in the table, TRBD1, was not verified against the DNA. TRBV12-2 is flagged as a pseudogene. This CDR3 has 19 residues.

The table lists this clone with a count of one. V gene TRBV5-6 combines with J gene TRBJ1-5; D ambiguous. The CDR3 consists of 13 residues. V lost 4 bases and J 4 bases, leaving 9 bases between the germline ends. CDR1 is SGHDT and CDR2 is YYEEEE in the germline V gene. CDR3 in DNA: TGTGCCAGCAGCCAGGCCGAGAATCAGCCCCAGCATTTT. This sequence encodes CASSQAENQPQHF. Full variable domain (remainder filled in from reference TRBV5-6 and TRBJ1-5): DAGVTQSPTHLIKTRGQQVTLRCSPKSGHDTVSWYQQALGQGPQFIFQYYEEEERQRGNFPDRFSGHQFPNYSSELNVNALLLGDSALYLCASSQAENQPQHFGDGTRLSIL.

This clone was recorded a few times. The gene calls are TRBV19 and TRBJ1-3; 8 bases line up with TRBD1. Germline V gene sequence: CDR1 LNHDA, CDR2 SQIVND (reference sequence). After removal of 5 bases from V and 0 bases from J, the junction contained 3 bases not matched to a gene. The CDR3 runs to 15 residues. Here the CDR3 DNA reads TGTGCCAGTAGTCCCAGGGGGCTCTCTGGAAACACCATATATTTT. It yields the protein CASSPRGLSGNTIYF.

V usage is TRBV6-5 and J usage is TRBJ2-5; TRBD2 agrees at 8 bases. From germline, CDR1 is MNHEY and CDR2 SVGAGI. The trim removed 4 bases at V and 5 bases at J, leaving 6 bases unmatched. The CDR3 is made up of 14 amino acids. The CDR3 DNA follows: TGTGCCAGCAGTTTTCCGGGACTAGGGGAGACCCAGTACTTC. It encodes CASSFPGLGETQYF.

The rearrangement uses TRBV18 and TRBJ2-2; D call uncertain. Deletions cut 3 bases from V and 5 bases from J, with 10 bases between. The CDR3 loop spans 14 amino acids. Germline CDR1 reads KGHSH; CDR2 reads LQKENI. This CDR3 is CASSPISVTGELFF. CDR3 in DNA: TGTGCCAGCTCACCTATCTCCGTGACCGGGGAGCTGTTTTTT.

The CDR3 here is CASSLEAGAEQYF. The CDR3 DNA reads as TGCGCCAGCAGCTTGGAAGCGGGGGCCGAGCAGTACTTC. This rearrangement joins TRBV5-1 to TRBJ2-7; 8 nucleotides align to TRBD2. The CDR3 runs to 13 residues. Trimming cost V 0 bases and J 6 bases; bases outside gene matches: 2. CDR1 and CDR2 (germline): SGHRS, YFSETQ.

The DNA for the CDR3 is TGTGCCAGCAGTTACAGGGACAGCAACTATGGCTACACCTTC. The encoded protein is CASSYRDSNYGYTF. This sequence joins TRBV6-5 and TRBJ1-2; 7 bases align to TRBD1. Germline V CDR1 and CDR2: MNHEY, SVGAGI. The CDR3 is made up of 14 amino acids. Trimming took 2 bases from V and 2 from J; bases not matched to a gene: 2.

J is TRBJ1-5 and V is TRBV7-2; D perhaps matches TRBD1 (5 bases). This CDR3 has 16 amino acids. Trimming left V 2 bases short and J 2 bases short, with 13 bases between. Germline V gives CDR1 SGHTA, CDR2 FQGNSA. The CDR3 spells CASSLRRGGGNQPQHF. The CDR3 DNA sequence: TGTGCCAGCAGCTTACGTCGGGGGGGTGGCAATCAGCCCCAGCATTTT.

This chain connects TRBV19 to TRBJ1-5; D is ambiguous. CDR3 length equals 15 residues. V was shortened by 4 bases and J by 2 bases, with 12 bases between the two germline ends. Germline V gene lookup returns CDR1 LNHDA and CDR2 SQIVND (reference sequence). In DNA, the CDR3 is TGTGCCAGTAGTACGACCGGTGCGGGCAATCAGCCCCAGCATTTT. It translates to CASSTTGAGNQPQHF. The full variable domain, in which reference TRBV19 and TRBJ1-5 provide the parts outside the CDR3, is DGGITQSPKYLFRKEGQNVTLSCEQNLNHDAMYWYRQDPGQGLRLIYYSQIVNDFQKGDIAEGYSVSREKKESFPLTVTSAQKNPTAFYLCASSTTGAGNQPQHFGDGTRLSIL.

J is TRBJ2-1 and V is TRBV6-4; 9 positions agree with TRBD2. The germline V gene has CDR1 MRHNA and CDR2 SNTAGT. The CDR3 runs 17 residues. The junction had 13 bases not matched to a gene; V was cut back by 0 bases and J by 10 bases. The CDR3 DNA reads TGTGCCAGCAGTGACTCGGGTGGGGCTAGCGGGGACGGGGAGCAGTTCTTC. This encodes CASSDSGGASGDGEQFF.

The chain carries TRBV21-1 and TRBJ2-5; the table's D call, TRBD1, was not checked against the DNA. TRBV21-1 is noted as a pseudogene. The CDR3 loop spans 16 amino acids. CDR3 bases: TGTGCCAGCAGCAAAGCCCGACATCTGTCTAATAGGACCCAGTACTTC. This encodes CASSKARHLSNRTQYF.

This chain uses TRBV2 with TRBJ2-3, with 8 positions matching TRBD2. The germline V gene has CDR1 SNHLY and CDR2 FYNNEI. With V trimmed by 3 bases and J by 7 bases, 9 bases remained unmatched. This CDR3 spans 15 amino acids. The CDR3 region is CASSEAGGPGYTQYF. CDR3 coding DNA: TGTGCCAGCAGTGAGGCGGGGGGACCCGGATATACGCAGTATTTT. Full variable domain (rest looked up from reference TRBV2 and TRBJ2-3): EPEVTQTPSHQVTQMGQEVILRCVPISNHLYFYWYRQILGQKVEFLVSFYNNEISEKSEIFDDQFSVERPDGSNFTLKIRSTKLEDSAMYFCASSEAGGPGYTQYFGPGTRLTVL.

This clone was found once. Different DNA sequences within this sample yield the same CDR3. The chain carries TRBV6-5 and TRBJ1-5; 7 nucleotides match TRBD1. The CDR3 totals 13 residues. Per germline, CDR1 MNHEY and CDR2 SVGAGI. The junction had 1 base not matched to a gene; V was cut back by 7 bases and J by 1 base. The CDR3 DNA is TGTGCCAGCATGGGACAGAGCAATCAGCCCCAGCATTTT. It specifies CASMGQSNQPQHF.

The V and J genes are TRBV6-5 and TRBJ2-2, with 11 bases aligning to TRBD1. Germline V gene lookup returns CDR1 MNHEY and CDR2 SVGAGI. The length of the CDR3 is 15 residues. V gave up 2 bases and J gave up 8 bases; unmatched junction bases: 4. CDR3 in amino acids: CASSYGQGAGGELFF. As DNA, the CDR3 is TGTGCCAGCAGTTACGGACAGGGGGCGGGTGGGGAGCTGTTTTTT.

V usage is TRBV2 and J usage is TRBJ2-5; D not certain. CDR1 is SNHLY, CDR2 FYNNEI, per germline. The length of the CDR3 is 11 residues. V lost 3 bases, J lost 7 bases, and 6 bases lay in between. The CDR3 DNA follows: TGTGCCAGCAGTGACCGAGGGACCCAGTACTTC. Protein sequence: CASSDRGTQYF.